What follows are 21 T cell receptor beta chains derived from one specimen sequenced in a study of blood T cells in healthy people across ages. For the second PCR, which ran for roughly 7 to 11 cycles, a sample-barcoded 5' primer and a J-beta primer mix were used. TCRdb fed the 5' RACE reads into MiXCR, producing one record per CDR3 protein. The table includes around 1,600,000 distinct CDR3 sequences, approximately 43% detected once. The sample consisted of blood. The receptors here all came from a woman between 18 and 30 years old in good health.

The V call is TRBV4-3, the J call TRBJ1-1, with 7 bases lining up with TRBD1. CDR1 and CDR2 (germline): LGHNA, YSLEER. V dropped 4 bases and J dropped 11; count of bases not matched to a gene: 10. The CDR3 runs 13 residues. In DNA form, the CDR3 reads TGCGCCAGCAGCCGTATACAGGGGTCGGAGGCTTTCTTT. Residues: CASSRIQGSEAFF.

This clonotype was seen only a few times. The V call is TRBV21-1, the J call TRBJ1-2; the D call in the table, TRBD1, was not verified against the DNA. TRBV21-1 is classified as a pseudogene. CDR3 length: 18 residues. CDR3 in amino acids: CASSKVETVELANYGYTF. CDR3 nucleotides: TGTGCCAGCAGCAAAGTCGAGACAGTGGAGTTAGCTAACTATGGCTACACCTTC.

The rearrangement joins TRBV20-1 to TRBJ2-4, with a tentative D call TRBD1 (6 bases). The CDR3 sequence is 15 residues long. Trimming took 5 bases from V and 0 from J, leaving 14 bases between them. Germline CDR1 DFQATT, CDR2 SNEGSKA (reference sequence). The CDR3 bases are TGCAGTGCTCCGGACAGCCGGGCAGCCAAAAACATTCAGTACTTC. Translated, it gives CSAPDSRAAKNIQYF.

The rearrangement joins TRBV4-1 to TRBJ1-5, with TRBD1 as a possible D gene (5 bases). Per germline, CDR1 MGHRA and CDR2 YSYEKL. This CDR3 spans 13 amino acids. The V gene lost 5 bases and the J gene lost 9 bases, with 14 bases spanning the gap. CDR3 sequence: CASSEGPGRPQHF. CDR3 sequence (DNA): TGCGCCAGCAGCGAGGGGCCGGGTCGGCCCCAGCATTTT.

Only a few counts were recorded for this clonotype. The chain employs TRBV5-5 and TRBJ1-2; 7 bases match TRBD1. Unmatched junction bases numbered 6, after V lost 4 bases and J lost 6 bases. The CDR3 is 13 amino acids. Germline lookup yields CDR1 SGHKS and CDR2 YYEKEE (reference sequence). In DNA form, the CDR3 reads TGTGCCAGCAGCCTCGCCGGGACAGATGGCTACACCTTC. It is translated as CASSLAGTDGYTF.

The CDR3 DNA follows: TGTGCCAGCAGTTTCGGACGCTGGAGGACTGAAGCTTTCTTT. Its protein is CASSFGRWRTEAFF. The chain employs TRBV27 and TRBJ1-1; D is uncertain. Trimming shortened V by 3 bases and J by 5 bases, and 13 bases separated the two germline ends. The CDR3 contains 14 residues. Germline V gene lookup returns CDR1 MNHEY and CDR2 SMNVEV (reference sequence).

This clonotype turned up a few times. This rearrangement joins TRBV6-5 to TRBJ2-1; no reliable D call. Trimming took off 5 bases at V and 9 bases at J, with 8 bases between the two ends. This CDR3 comprises 11 residues. The germline CDR1 and CDR2 sequences are MNHEY and SVGAGI. In DNA form, the CDR3 reads TGTGCCAGCAGTAATTCCCCTGAGCAGTTCTTC. Translation: CASSNSPEQFF.

The V gene is TRBV20-1, the J gene TRBJ2-7; D unresolved. This CDR3 region has 12 residues. Per the germline V gene, CDR1 is DFQATT and CDR2 is SNEGSKA (reference sequence). Trimming left V 7 bases short and J 3 bases short, with 13 bases between. The CDR3 spells CSVSTSSYEQYF. The CDR3 coding sequence is TGCAGTGTTAGCACGAGTAGCTACGAGCAGTACTTC.

J is TRBJ1-1 and V is TRBV7-2, with 7 bases identical to TRBD1. Germline-derived CDR1 and CDR2 are SGHTA and FQGNSA. The CDR3 has 13 residues. J was trimmed by 7 bases and V by 5 bases; bases with no gene match: 7. The CDR3 loop is CASSPQGVLEAFF. In nucleotides, the CDR3 is TGTGCCAGCAGCCCCCAGGGGGTTCTTGAAGCTTTCTTT.

The chain uses TRBV7-3 and TRBJ2-7; 9 nucleotides align to TRBD2. Germline-derived CDR1 and CDR2 are SGHTA and FQGTGA. This CDR3 is built from 16 residues. The V and J ends lost 5 bases and 7 bases, in that order; junction bases with no gene match: 15. CDR3 bases: TGTGCCAGCAGCCGAGCGGGAGGCCTTTCCTACAATGAGCAGTACTTC. It is translated as CASSRAGGLSYNEQYF.

V is TRBV4-2 and J is TRBJ1-2; D not resolved. CDR1 and CDR2 (germline): LGHNA, YNFKEQ. This CDR3 is 17 amino acids long. V gave up 0 bases and J gave up 5 bases, with 19 bases separating them. The CDR3 coding sequence is TGTGCCAGCAGCCAAGAGGTCCAGGCCCAGAGAATTTATGGCTACACCTTC. This translates into CASSQEVQAQRIYGYTF.

The chain joins TRBV7-9 to TRBJ1-5; D may be TRBD1 (5 bases). The CDR3 sequence is 15 residues long. Between the trimmed V and J ends, which lost 5 bases and 5 bases, there was a span of 16 bases. The V gene's germline CDR1 is SEHNR and CDR2 FQNEAQ (reference sequence). The CDR3 sequence is CASSRGEGGHQPQHF. The DNA for the CDR3 is TGTGCCAGCAGCCGAGGGGAGGGTGGGCATCAGCCCCAGCATTTT.

The chain links TRBV19 to TRBJ2-7; 9 bases line up with TRBD2. J gave up 2 bases and V 5 bases, and 10 bases lay outside the gene matches. CDR3 size: 16 residues. Germline loops: CDR1 LNHDA, CDR2 SQIVND (reference sequence). This CDR3 is CASSAIAGEIAYEQYF. In DNA form, the CDR3 reads TGTGCCAGTAGTGCGATAGCGGGAGAAATAGCCTACGAGCAGTACTTC.

The table lists this clonotype with a few counts. The chain links TRBV20-1 to TRBJ1-4; D perhaps matches TRBD1 (6 bases). Trimming took 5 bases from V and 1 from J, leaving 8 bases between them. This CDR3 spans 13 amino acids. The germline V gene has CDR1 DFQATT and CDR2 SNEGSKA (reference sequence). CDR3 in DNA: TGCAGTGCTCTCAGGGGAACTAATGAAAAACTGTTTTTT. Residues: CSALRGTNEKLFF.

This clonotype has more than one count but fewer than ten. The J gene is TRBJ2-1, the V gene TRBV20-1; unclear D gene. From germline, CDR1 is DFQATT and CDR2 SNEGSKA (reference sequence). The CDR3 has 12 residues. Between the trimmed V and J ends, which lost 6 bases and 1 base, there was a span of 7 bases. The CDR3 DNA reads TGCAGTGCGGGATGGTCCTACAATGAGCAGTTCTTC. Protein product: CSAGWSYNEQFF.

The DNA of the CDR3 is TGCAGCGTTGCAGGGTTGTACTCCTACGGGCAGTACTTC. Protein sequence: CSVAGLYSYGQYF. The chain links TRBV29-1 to TRBJ2-5, with D possibly matching TRBD1 (5 bases). This CDR3 is 13 amino acids long. Per the germline V gene, CDR1 is SQVTM and CDR2 is ANQGSEA. V lost 4 bases and J lost 11, with 20 bases in between.

This clonotype occurred many times. The chain recombines TRBV13 with TRBJ2-1, with a weak D call TRBD2 (6 bases). The V gene lost 1 base and the J gene lost 8 bases, with 12 bases spanning the gap. CDR1 and CDR2 (germline): PRHDT, FYEKMQ (reference sequence). The CDR3 has 14 amino acids. In nucleotides, the CDR3 is TGTGCCAGCAGCTTAGCTGGCGGGGTTGATGAGCAGTTCTTC. Translation: CASSLAGGVDEQFF.

This clonotype was found a few times. The chain has TRBV4-3 and TRBJ2-1; the match to TRBD2 covers 7 bases. CDR3 length equals 16 residues. The V gene end was trimmed by 2 bases and the J gene end by 9 bases; junction bases not matched to a gene: 13. The germline CDR1 and CDR2 sequences are LGHNA and YSLEER. Here the CDR3 DNA reads TGCGCCAGCAGCCAATCCCCACGAAGCGGGGTCAGTGAGCAGTTCTTC. Amino acid sequence: CASSQSPRSGVSEQFF.

V usage is TRBV7-8 and J usage is TRBJ2-3; D perhaps matches TRBD1 (6 bases). V lost 10 bases to trimming and J lost 0 bases, with 14 bases between them. Germline loops: CDR1 SGHVS, CDR2 FQNEAQ. This CDR3 is built from 14 residues. The CDR3 region has the DNA TGTGCCACAACCGGGACACCGAGCACAGATACGCAGTATTTT. This sequence encodes CATTGTPSTDTQYF.

The V call is TRBV4-1, the J call TRBJ2-5; D is possibly TRBD1 (5 bases). Trimming stripped 4 bases from V and 1 base from J, with 13 bases between. This CDR3 spans 15 amino acids. CDR1 is MGHRA, CDR2 YSYEKL, per germline. The DNA for the CDR3 is TGCGCCAGCAGCCCATCAGGGTTAGGCCAAGAGACCCAGTACTTC. It is translated as CASSPSGLGQETQYF.

The chain joins TRBV7-2 to TRBJ2-7; the D gene is possibly TRBD2 (7 bases). The germline CDR1 and CDR2 sequences are SGHTA and FQGNSA. The CDR3 is made up of 13 amino acids. V lost 7 bases and J lost 3, with 13 bases in between. Written as DNA, the CDR3 is TGTGCCAGCACTAAGGGGGGGAACTACGAGCAGTACTTC. This gives the protein CASTKGGNYEQYF.